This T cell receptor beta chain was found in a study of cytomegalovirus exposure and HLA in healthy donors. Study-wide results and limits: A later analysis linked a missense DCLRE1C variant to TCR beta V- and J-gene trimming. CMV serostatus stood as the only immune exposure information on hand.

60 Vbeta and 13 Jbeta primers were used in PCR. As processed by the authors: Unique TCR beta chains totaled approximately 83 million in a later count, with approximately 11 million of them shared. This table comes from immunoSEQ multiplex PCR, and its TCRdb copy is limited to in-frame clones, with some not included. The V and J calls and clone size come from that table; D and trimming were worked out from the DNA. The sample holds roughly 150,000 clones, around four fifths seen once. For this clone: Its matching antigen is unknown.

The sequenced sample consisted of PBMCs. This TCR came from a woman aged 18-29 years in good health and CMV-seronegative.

The CDR3 nucleotides read TGCGCCAGCAGCTTGTCGGGACAGGGTCTGAACACTGAAGCTTTCTTT. Translating it yields CASSLSGQGLNTEAFF. This chain connects TRBV5-1 to TRBJ1-1; TRBD1 aligns across 9 bases. With V trimmed by 1 base and J by 0 bases, 4 bases remained unmatched. Per the germline V gene, CDR1 is SGHRS and CDR2 is YFSETQ. This CDR3 contains 16 residues.